Detailed here is one TCR beta chain. Original processing methods: Amplified reference gene primers provided the basis for estimating nucleated cell counts. Clones were read by immunoSEQ multiplex PCR, and TCRdb kept only the in-frame ones, dropping some. That table gives V, J and clone size, and the DNA gave D and trimming. The table lists about 75,000 clones, 79% of them singletons. The data stem from a study of blood T cell repertoires in COVID-19. Background on the study: Some COVID-19 samples were acute and others convalescent; all came from the United States, Italy and Spain. PBMCs, B-cell-depleted T cells, or T cells provided the cDNA or gDNA that made up the material.

Trimming at V came to 2 bases and at J to 0 bases, leaving 9 bases not matched to a gene. CDR3 length: 18 amino acids. Germline V gene lookup returns CDR1 KGHSH and CDR2 LQKENI. This sequence originates from a woman of 80 years or more with active or convalescent COVID-19. This rearrangement joins TRBV18 to TRBJ1-3, with 8 bases that match TRBD1. What was sequenced was peripheral blood. CDR3 loop: CASSPSGTGIFSGNTIYF. DNA of the CDR3: TGTGCCAGCTCACCATCCGGGACAGGCATCTTCTCTGGAAACACCATATATTTT.